The 26 T cell receptor beta chains below come from one sample, sequenced in a study of T cells in Graves' hyperthyroidism and ophthalmopathy. Amplification targeted TCR beta CDR3 regions from RNA transcripts. The HTBI primer set served for first-round RT-PCR of the TCR CDR3. TCRdb re-called the multiplex PCR reads through MiXCR, storing one row per CDR3 protein. The sample carries about 600,000 distinct CDR3 sequences, 15% to 20% recorded once. The sample taken for sequencing was blood. The receptors stem from a middle-aged woman with Graves' ophthalmopathy.

This clonotype came up many times. The chain couples TRBV7-3 to TRBJ2-5, with D perhaps matching TRBD1 (5 bases). CDR3 length: 14 residues. Between the trimmed V and J ends, which lost 6 bases and 4 bases, there was a span of 15 bases. Germline assignment: CDR1 SGHTA and CDR2 FQGTGA. The CDR3 DNA follows: TGTGCCAGCAGGTCGTCTAGTGGGGCAGAGACCCAGTACTTC. Residues: CASRSSSGAETQYF.

This clonotype occurred a few times. The CDR3 DNA is TGTGCCAGCTCACCACCGGGAGTTCCCACGAATCAGCCCCAGCATTTT. Translating it yields CASSPPGVPTNQPQHF. This chain uses TRBV18 with TRBJ1-5, with unresolved D. The CDR3 totals 16 residues. V was pared by 0 bases and J by 4 bases, with 13 bases between. From germline, CDR1 is KGHSH and CDR2 LQKENI.

The sample holds a few counts of this clonotype. The chain recombines TRBV24-1 with TRBJ2-1; TRBD2 aligns across 9 bases. CDR3 size: 17 residues. CDR1 and CDR2 from the germline V gene are KGHDR and SFDVKD. V lost 2 bases and J lost 2; bases outside the gene matches: 6. The CDR3 protein is CATSDSSQRGAYNEQFF. The CDR3, as DNA: TGTGCCACCAGTGATTCGAGCCAGCGGGGGGCCTACAATGAGCAGTTCTTC.

The gene calls are TRBV3-1 and TRBJ2-4; D unclear. Deletions cut 4 bases from V and 0 bases from J, with 13 bases between. Germline V gene lookup returns CDR1 LGHDT and CDR2 YNNKEL (reference sequence). The CDR3 loop spans 16 amino acids. The CDR3 reads CASSPSDGLAKNIQYF. DNA of the CDR3: TGTGCCAGCAGCCCTAGTGACGGTCTAGCCAAAAACATTCAGTACTTC. Based on the CDR3 plus reference TRBV3-1 and TRBJ2-4, the full variable domain is DTAVSQTPKYLVTQMGNDKSIKCEQNLGHDTMYWYKQDSKKFLKIMFSYNNKELIINETVPNRFSPKSPDKAHLNLHINSLELGDSAVYFCASSPSDGLAKNIQYFGAGTRLSVL.

This clonotype showed up just a few times. The V and J genes are TRBV15 and TRBJ2-3; D not certain. The germline V gene has CDR1 LNHNV and CDR2 YYDKDF (reference sequence). The CDR3 loop spans 15 amino acids. Between the trimmed V and J ends, which lost 3 bases and 2 bases, there was a span of 12 bases. CDR3 nucleotides: TGTGCCACCAGCAGCGGAAGGGAATACACAGATACGCAGTATTTT. It codes for CATSSGREYTDTQYF.

The chain is built from TRBV29-1 and TRBJ1-5; the D gene is possibly TRBD1 (5 bases). CDR3 length: 11 residues. The V and J ends lost 4 bases and 5 bases respectively, with 6 bases between them. Germline-derived CDR1 and CDR2 are SQVTM and ANQGSEA. CDR3 protein: CSVGGDQPQHF. CDR3 coding DNA: TGCAGCGTTGGGGGGGATCAGCCCCAGCATTTT.

The CDR3 protein is CASSLSGGDETQYF. The CDR3 coding sequence is TGTGCCAGCAGTTTGTCAGGGGGCGACGAGACCCAGTACTTC. The chain recombines TRBV28 with TRBJ2-5, with 8 bases aligning to TRBD1. The CDR3 loop spans 14 amino acids. Losses at the gene ends were 3 bases for V and 5 bases for J; bases not matched to a gene: 5. Germline V lookup: CDR1 MDHEN, CDR2 SYDVKM.

The V call is TRBV2, the J call TRBJ2-5, with D tentatively TRBD1 or TRBD2 (5 bases each). V lost 4 bases and J lost 5, with 11 bases in between. Looked up from germline, CDR1 is SNHLY and CDR2 is FYNNEI. This CDR3 is built from 13 residues. CDR3: CASSGDVPETQYF. In DNA, the CDR3 is TGTGCCAGCAGTGGGGACGTCCCGGAGACCCAGTACTTC. Using reference TRBV2 and TRBJ2-5 for the parts outside the CDR3, the full variable domain is EPEVTQTPSHQVTQMGQEVILRCVPISNHLYFYWYRQILGQKVEFLVSFYNNEISEKSEIFDDQFSVERPDGSNFTLKIRSTKLEDSAMYFCASSGDVPETQYFGPGTRLLVL.

There are many counts of this clonotype. V and J are TRBV6-1 and TRBJ2-7; perhaps D is TRBD1 or TRBD2 (5 bases each). Trimming removed 5 bases from V and 3 bases from J, with 11 bases in between. This CDR3 contains 13 residues. CDR1 MNHNS and CDR2 SASEGT come from the germline V gene. CDR3 coding DNA: TGTGCCAGCAGTTGGGGGATTGACTACGAGCAGTACTTC. It specifies CASSWGIDYEQYF.

This clonotype came up a few times. The CDR3 is CASSPSGAAAGELFF. CDR3 in DNA: TGCGCCAGCAGCCCTTCGGGCGCTGCCGCCGGGGAGCTGTTTTTT. This chain connects TRBV4-1 to TRBJ2-2; no clear D. Per germline, CDR1 MGHRA and CDR2 YSYEKL. V lost 4 bases, J lost 6 bases, and 15 bases lay in between. The CDR3 is 15 residues long.

This clonotype was picked up a small number of times. Written as DNA, the CDR3 is TGCGCCAGCAGCACCGGGACAGCGAATAATTCACCCCTCCACTTT. This codes for CASSTGTANNSPLHF. The chain is built from TRBV5-1 and TRBJ1-6; 7 bases map to TRBD1. The CDR3 loop spans 15 amino acids. Trimming took 4 bases from V and 5 from J; bases not matched to a gene: 6. Germline V gene sequence: CDR1 SGHRS, CDR2 YFSETQ.

This clonotype was picked up many times. Here the CDR3 reads CASTMDRGSHEQYF. The CDR3, as DNA: TGTGCCAGTACCATGGACAGGGGTAGCCACGAGCAGTACTTC. V usage is TRBV2 and J usage is TRBJ2-7, with 9 bases lining up with TRBD1. This CDR3 is 14 amino acids long. V lost 9 bases to trimming and J lost 5 bases; unmatched junction nucleotides: 11. Germline V CDR1 and CDR2: SNHLY, FYNNEI.

V is TRBV20-1 and J is TRBJ2-7; 8 bases are a match to TRBD1. Germline V gene data show CDR1 as DFQATT and CDR2 as SNEGSKA (reference sequence). The CDR3 is made up of 14 amino acids. The CDR3 region has the DNA TGCAGCCGCGATCGACAGGGGAGCTCCTACGAGCAGTACTTC. It is translated as CSRDRQGSSYEQYF.

This clonotype was observed a few times. The V call is TRBV30, the J call TRBJ1-1, with TRBD1 matching over 7 bases. The germline V gene encodes CDR1 GTSNPN and CDR2 SVGIG (reference sequence). With 2 bases clipped from V and 7 bases from J, the junction kept 1 base outside the gene matches. This CDR3 spans 11 amino acids. The CDR3 is CAWSRTGEAFF. Written as DNA, the CDR3 is TGTGCCTGGAGTAGGACAGGTGAAGCTTTCTTT. Together with reference TRBV30 and TRBJ1-1, the CDR3 gives the full variable domain: SQTIHQWPATLVQPVGSPLSLECTVEGTSNPNLYWYRQAAGRGLQLLFYSVGIGQISSEVPQNLSASRPQDRQFILSSKKLLLSDSGFYLCAWSRTGEAFFGQGTRLTVV.

This clonotype was recorded at least ten times. The chain joins TRBV3-1 to TRBJ2-7; perhaps TRBD2 as D (6 bases). Germline V gene data show CDR1 as LGHDT and CDR2 as YNNKEL (reference sequence). With 4 bases removed from V and 1 base from J, the gap between germline ends came to 14 bases. This CDR3 comprises 15 residues. CDR3 nucleotides: TGTGCCAGCAGCCCGCGGGACGGAATTTCCTACGAGCAGTACTTC. Amino acids: CASSPRDGISYEQYF.

The CDR3 DNA reads TGCAGTGCTCTTGGACACAGCACAGATACGCAGTATTTT. It translates to CSALGHSTDTQYF. The rearrangement joins TRBV20-1 to TRBJ2-3; perhaps TRBD1 as D (5 bases). V shed 5 bases and J shed 0 bases, with 9 bases lying between them. This CDR3 comprises 13 residues. Germline loops: CDR1 DFQATT, CDR2 SNEGSKA (reference sequence).

This clonotype was seen repeatedly, ten times or more. The chain links TRBV7-9 to TRBJ2-5; TRBD1 matches at 7 bases. Germline V gives CDR1 SEHNR, CDR2 FQNEAQ (reference sequence). The CDR3 extends over 15 amino acids. V lost 5 bases to trimming and J lost 2 bases; unmatched junction nucleotides: 8. The CDR3 sequence is CASSRDRDRQETQYF. The DNA for the CDR3 is TGTGCCAGCAGCCGAGACCGGGACAGACAAGAGACCCAGTACTTC.

The chain employs TRBV9 and TRBJ2-7; D is unresolved. The V end was cut by 1 base, the J end by 6 bases, with 14 bases between. CDR1 SGDLS and CDR2 YYNGEE come from the germline V gene. The CDR3 extends over 14 amino acids. Here the CDR3 reads CASSVSVLGSEQYF. The CDR3 DNA reads as TGTGCCAGCAGCGTATCCGTGCTCGGCTCCGAGCAGTACTTC.

This clonotype was recorded a few times. This chain connects TRBV5-1 to TRBJ1-2; tentative D call: TRBD1 (6 bases). V gave up 3 bases and J gave up 7 bases, with 16 bases separating them. In germline, CDR1 is SGHRS, CDR2 YFSETQ. CDR3 length equals 14 residues. The DNA of the CDR3 is TGCGCCAGCAGCTCGGGACAAATCTTCGGTGGCTACACCTTC. This translates into CASSSGQIFGGYTF. Looking up the rest from reference TRBV5-1 and TRBJ1-2 gives the full variable domain: KAGVTQTPRYLIKTRGQQVTLSCSPISGHRSVSWYQQTPGQGLQFLFEYFSETQRNKGNFPGRFSGRQFSNSRSEMNVSTLELGDSALYLCASSSGQIFGGYTFGSGTRLTVV.

The chain links TRBV27 to TRBJ2-1; no reliable D call. Trimming shortened V by 2 bases and J by 4 bases, and 9 bases separated the two germline ends. Germline V CDR1 and CDR2: MNHEY, SMNVEV (reference sequence). The CDR3 loop spans 14 amino acids. For the CDR3, the DNA is TGTGCCAGCAGTTTACGGAAACATTACAATGAGCAGTTCTTC. Protein product: CASSLRKHYNEQFF.

This clonotype was counted ten times or more. The chain combines TRBV20-1 with TRBJ2-7, with 10 bases that match TRBD1. Germline values: CDR1 DFQATT, CDR2 SNEGSKA (reference sequence). This CDR3 has 15 amino acids. Germline trimming cut 0 bases from V and 4 bases from J; bases unmatched to any gene: 6. The CDR3 region has the DNA TGCAGTGCTAGAGATCGTGGGACAGGGGAGTACGAGCAGTACTTC. This codes for CSARDRGTGEYEQYF.

Ten or more counts support this clonotype. The genes are TRBV12-3 or TRBV12-4 and TRBJ1-4; D might be TRBD1 (5 bases). The CDR3 length is 15 residues. V was trimmed by 7 bases and J by 5 bases, leaving 17 bases between them. CDR3 nucleotide sequence: TGTGCCAGCACCCGCACCGGGACCGGAAATGAAAAACTGTTTTTT. Its translation is CASTRTGTGNEKLFF.

Only a few counts were recorded for this clonotype. The chain is built from TRBV5-6 and TRBJ2-1; 12 bases align to TRBD2. The CDR3 extends over 14 amino acids. The V gene's germline CDR1 is SGHDT and CDR2 YYEEEE. Trimming removed 4 bases from V and 9 bases from J; junction bases left unmatched: 5. The chain's CDR3 is CASSPRLAGVEQFF. CDR3 nucleotides: TGTGCCAGCAGCCCGAGACTAGCGGGAGTTGAGCAGTTCTTC.

V and J are TRBV5-1 and TRBJ2-5; D is unresolved. In germline, CDR1 is SGHRS, CDR2 YFSETQ. The CDR3 contains 15 residues. The ends were cut back, 1 base at V and 2 bases at J, with 12 bases in the middle. The chain's CDR3 is CASSLNPASQETQYF. The CDR3 DNA reads as TGCGCCAGCAGCTTGAATCCGGCCTCACAAGAGACCCAGTACTTC.

This clonotype has at least ten counts. The genes are TRBV6-1 and TRBJ2-7; 9 bases agree with TRBD1. This CDR3 comprises 14 residues. With 3 bases clipped from V and 7 bases from J, the junction kept 7 bases outside the gene matches. Germline loops: CDR1 MNHNS, CDR2 SASEGT. CDR3 loop: CASSDLQGAGEQYF. The CDR3 DNA is TGTGCCAGCAGTGATCTACAGGGGGCGGGGGAGCAGTACTTC.

This clonotype was seen many times. J is TRBJ2-3 and V is TRBV5-1; the D gene could be TRBD1 or TRBD2 (5 bases each). CDR3 length equals 17 residues. Germline CDR1 and CDR2: SGHRS and YFSETQ. Trimming cost V 7 bases and J 0 bases, with 21 bases left between them. The CDR3 bases are TGCGCCAGCGCGGCAGGTGGGGGACCCTCTAGCACAGATACGCAGTATTTT. This codes for CASAAGGGPSSTDTQYF.